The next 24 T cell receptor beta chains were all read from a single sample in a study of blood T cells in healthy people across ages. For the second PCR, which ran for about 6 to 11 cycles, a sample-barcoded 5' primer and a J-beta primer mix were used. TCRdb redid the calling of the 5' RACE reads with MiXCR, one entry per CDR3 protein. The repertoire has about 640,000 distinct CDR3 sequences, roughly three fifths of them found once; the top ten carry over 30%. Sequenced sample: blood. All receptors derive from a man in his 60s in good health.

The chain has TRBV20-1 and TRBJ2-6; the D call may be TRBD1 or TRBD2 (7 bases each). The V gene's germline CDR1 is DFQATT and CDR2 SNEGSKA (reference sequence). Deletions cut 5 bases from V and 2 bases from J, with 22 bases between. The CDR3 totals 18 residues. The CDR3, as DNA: TGCAGTGCTTCGAAAGCGGGACAGTCCTTGACTGGGGCCAACGTCCTGACTTTC. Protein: CSASKAGQSLTGANVLTF.

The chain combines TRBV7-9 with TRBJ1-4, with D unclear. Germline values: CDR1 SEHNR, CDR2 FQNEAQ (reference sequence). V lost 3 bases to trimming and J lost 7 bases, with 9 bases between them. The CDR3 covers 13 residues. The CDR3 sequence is CASSFGRAEKLFF. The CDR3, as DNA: TGTGCCAGCAGCTTTGGCCGGGCTGAAAAACTGTTTTTT. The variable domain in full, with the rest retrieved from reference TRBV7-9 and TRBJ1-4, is DTGVSQNPRHKITKRGQNVTFRCDPISEHNRLYWYRQTLGQGPEFLTYFQNEAQLEKSRLLSDRFSAERPKGSFSTLEIQRTEQGDSAMYLCASSFGRAEKLFFGSGTQLSVL.

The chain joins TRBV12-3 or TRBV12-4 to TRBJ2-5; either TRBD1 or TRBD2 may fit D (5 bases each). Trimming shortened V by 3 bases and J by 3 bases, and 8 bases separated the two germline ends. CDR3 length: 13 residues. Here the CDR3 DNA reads TGTGCCAGCAGTTTCTTGGGGGAAGAGACCCAGTACTTC. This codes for CASSFLGEETQYF.

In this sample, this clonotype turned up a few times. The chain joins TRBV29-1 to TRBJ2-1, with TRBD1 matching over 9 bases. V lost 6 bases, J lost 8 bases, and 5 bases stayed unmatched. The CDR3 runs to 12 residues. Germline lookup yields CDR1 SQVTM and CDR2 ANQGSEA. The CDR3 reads CSVQQGADEQFF. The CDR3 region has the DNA TGCAGCGTCCAACAGGGGGCAGATGAGCAGTTCTTC.

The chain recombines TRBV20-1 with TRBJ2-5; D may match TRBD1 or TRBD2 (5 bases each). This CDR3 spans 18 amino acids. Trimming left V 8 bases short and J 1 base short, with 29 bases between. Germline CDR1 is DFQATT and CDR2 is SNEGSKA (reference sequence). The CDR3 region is CSLPDLWDEKLRQETQYF. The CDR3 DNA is TGCAGTCTACCGGACCTATGGGACGAAAAGCTTCGCCAAGAGACCCAGTACTTC.

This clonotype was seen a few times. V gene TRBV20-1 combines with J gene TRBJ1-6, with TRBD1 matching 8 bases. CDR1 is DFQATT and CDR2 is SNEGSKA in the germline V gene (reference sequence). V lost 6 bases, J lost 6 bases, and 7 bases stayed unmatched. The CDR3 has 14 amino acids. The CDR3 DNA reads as TGCAGTGCAGCGGACAGGGCCGGTAATTCACCCCTCCACTTT. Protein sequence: CSAADRAGNSPLHF.

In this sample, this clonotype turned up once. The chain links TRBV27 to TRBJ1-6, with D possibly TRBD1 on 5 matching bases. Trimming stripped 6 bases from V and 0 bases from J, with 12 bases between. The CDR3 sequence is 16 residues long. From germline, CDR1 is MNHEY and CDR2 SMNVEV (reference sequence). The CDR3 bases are TGTGCCAGCAGGGGGGAGGGGAGCTCCTATAATTCACCCCTCCACTTT. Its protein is CASRGEGSSYNSPLHF.

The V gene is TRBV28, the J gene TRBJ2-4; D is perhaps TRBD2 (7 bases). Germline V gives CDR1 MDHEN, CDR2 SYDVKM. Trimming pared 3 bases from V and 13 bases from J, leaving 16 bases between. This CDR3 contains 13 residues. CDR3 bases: TGTGCCAGCAGTTTGGGGAGGGGGAGGGAGCAGTACTTC. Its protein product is CASSLGRGREQYF.

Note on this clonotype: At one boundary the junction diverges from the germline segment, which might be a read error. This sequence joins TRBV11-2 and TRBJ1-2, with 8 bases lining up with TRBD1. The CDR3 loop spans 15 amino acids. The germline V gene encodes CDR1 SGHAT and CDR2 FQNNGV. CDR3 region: CASSLWAGGNYGYTF. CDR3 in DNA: TGTGCCAGCAGCTTATGGGCAGGGGGCAACTACGGCTACACCTTC.

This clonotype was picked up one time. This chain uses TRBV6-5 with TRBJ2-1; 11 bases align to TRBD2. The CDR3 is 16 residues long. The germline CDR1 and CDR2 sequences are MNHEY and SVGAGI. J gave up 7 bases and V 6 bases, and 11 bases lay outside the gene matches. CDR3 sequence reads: CASRSVTSGGGNEQFF. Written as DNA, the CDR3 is TGTGCCAGCAGGTCCGTAACTAGCGGGGGAGGGAATGAGCAGTTCTTC.

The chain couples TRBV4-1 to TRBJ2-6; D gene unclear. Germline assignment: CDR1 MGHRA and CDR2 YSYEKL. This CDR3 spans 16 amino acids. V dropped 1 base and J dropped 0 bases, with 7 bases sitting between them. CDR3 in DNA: TGCGCCAGCAGCCAAGCAGGTGGCTCTGGGGCCAACGTCCTGACTTTC. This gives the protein CASSQAGGSGANVLTF.

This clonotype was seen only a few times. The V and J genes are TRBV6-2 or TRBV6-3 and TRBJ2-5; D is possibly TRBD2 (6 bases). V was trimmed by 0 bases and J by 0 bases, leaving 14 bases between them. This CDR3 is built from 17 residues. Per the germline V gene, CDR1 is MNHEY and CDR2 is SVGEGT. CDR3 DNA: TGTGCCAGCAGTTACTCGTTGGTCGGGGGAGACCAAGAGACCCAGTACTTC. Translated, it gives CASSYSLVGGDQETQYF.

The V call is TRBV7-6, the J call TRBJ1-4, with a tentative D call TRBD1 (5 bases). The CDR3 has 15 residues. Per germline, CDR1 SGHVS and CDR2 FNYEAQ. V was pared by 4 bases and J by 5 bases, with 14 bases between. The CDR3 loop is CASSSPFGTNEKLFF. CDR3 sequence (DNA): TGTGCCAGCAGCTCCCCGTTCGGGACGAATGAAAAACTGTTTTTT.

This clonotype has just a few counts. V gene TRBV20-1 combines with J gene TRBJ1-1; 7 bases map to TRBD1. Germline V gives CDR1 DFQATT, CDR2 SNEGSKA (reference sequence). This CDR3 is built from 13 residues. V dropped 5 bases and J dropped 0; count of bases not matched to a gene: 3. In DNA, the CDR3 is TGCAGTGCTCCCGGACAGGTGAACACTGAAGCTTTCTTT. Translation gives CSAPGQVNTEAFF.

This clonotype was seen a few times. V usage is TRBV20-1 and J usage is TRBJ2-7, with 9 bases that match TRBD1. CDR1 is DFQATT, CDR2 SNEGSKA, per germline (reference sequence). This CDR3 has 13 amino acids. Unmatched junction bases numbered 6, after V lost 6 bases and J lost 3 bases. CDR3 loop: CSASGDRDYEQYF. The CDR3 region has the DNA TGCAGTGCGAGCGGGGACAGGGACTACGAGCAGTACTTC.

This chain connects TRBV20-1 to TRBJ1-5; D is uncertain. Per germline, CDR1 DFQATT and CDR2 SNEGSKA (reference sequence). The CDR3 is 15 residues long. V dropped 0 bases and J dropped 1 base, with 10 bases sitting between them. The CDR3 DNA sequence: TGCAGTGCTAGAGATTTCCCAGCCAGCAATCAGCCCCAGCATTTT. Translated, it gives CSARDFPASNQPQHF.

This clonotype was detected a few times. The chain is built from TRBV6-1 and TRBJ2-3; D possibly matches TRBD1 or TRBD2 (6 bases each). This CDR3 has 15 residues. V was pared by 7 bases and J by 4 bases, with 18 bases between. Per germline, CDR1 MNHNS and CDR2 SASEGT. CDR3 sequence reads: CASTSRRGVSDTQYF. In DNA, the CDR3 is TGTGCCAGCACCTCGCGAAGGGGGGTATCAGATACGCAGTATTTT.

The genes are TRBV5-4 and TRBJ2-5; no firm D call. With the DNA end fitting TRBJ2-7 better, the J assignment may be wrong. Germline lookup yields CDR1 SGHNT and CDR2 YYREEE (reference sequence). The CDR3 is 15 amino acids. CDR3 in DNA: TGTGCCAGCAGCTTGGCTGGACGCCGGCGCTACGAGCAGTACTTC. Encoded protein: CASSLAGRRRYEQYF.

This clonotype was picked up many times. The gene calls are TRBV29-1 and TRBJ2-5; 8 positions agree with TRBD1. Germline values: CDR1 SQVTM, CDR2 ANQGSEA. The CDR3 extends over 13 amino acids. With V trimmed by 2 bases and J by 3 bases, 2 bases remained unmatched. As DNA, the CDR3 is TGCAGCGTTGAAAAGACAGGGGAAGAGACCCAGTACTTC. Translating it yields CSVEKTGEETQYF.

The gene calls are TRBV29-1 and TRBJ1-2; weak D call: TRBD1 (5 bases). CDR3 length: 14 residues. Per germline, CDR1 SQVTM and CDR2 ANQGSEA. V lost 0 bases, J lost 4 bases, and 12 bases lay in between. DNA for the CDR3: TGCAGCGTTGAAGAGGGGGACCTTCTCTATGGCTACACCTTC. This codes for CSVEEGDLLYGYTF.

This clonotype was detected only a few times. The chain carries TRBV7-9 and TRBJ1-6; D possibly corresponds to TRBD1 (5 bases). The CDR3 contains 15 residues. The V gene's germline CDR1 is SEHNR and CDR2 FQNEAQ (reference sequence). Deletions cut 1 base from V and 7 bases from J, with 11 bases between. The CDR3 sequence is CASSLVGGTNSPLHF. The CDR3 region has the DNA TGTGCCAGCAGCTTAGTTGGGGGGACCAATTCACCCCTCCACTTT. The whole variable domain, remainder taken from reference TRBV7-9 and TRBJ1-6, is DTGVSQNPRHKITKRGQNVTFRCDPISEHNRLYWYRQTLGQGPEFLTYFQNEAQLEKSRLLSDRFSAERPKGSFSTLEIQRTEQGDSAMYLCASSLVGGTNSPLHFGNGTRLTVT.

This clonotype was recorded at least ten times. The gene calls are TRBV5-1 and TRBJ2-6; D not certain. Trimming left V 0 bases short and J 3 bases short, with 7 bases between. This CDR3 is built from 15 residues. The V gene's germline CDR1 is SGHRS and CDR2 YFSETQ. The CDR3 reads CASSLEGGGANVLTF. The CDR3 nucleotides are TGCGCCAGCAGCTTGGAGGGCGGTGGGGCCAACGTCCTGACTTTC.

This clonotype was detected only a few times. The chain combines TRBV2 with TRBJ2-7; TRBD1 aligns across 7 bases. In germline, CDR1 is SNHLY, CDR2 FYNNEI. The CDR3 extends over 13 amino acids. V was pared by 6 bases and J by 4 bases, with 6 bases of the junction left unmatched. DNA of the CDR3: TGTGCCAGCAGGGCAACAGGGGTATACGAGCAGTACTTC. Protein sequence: CASRATGVYEQYF.

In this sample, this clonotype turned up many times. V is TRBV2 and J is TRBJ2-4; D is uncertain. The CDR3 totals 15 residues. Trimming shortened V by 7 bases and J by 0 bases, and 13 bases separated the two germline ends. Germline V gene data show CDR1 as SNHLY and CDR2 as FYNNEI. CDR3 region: CASNQDGLAKNIQYF. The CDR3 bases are TGTGCCAGCAATCAGGACGGTTTAGCCAAAAACATTCAGTACTTC.